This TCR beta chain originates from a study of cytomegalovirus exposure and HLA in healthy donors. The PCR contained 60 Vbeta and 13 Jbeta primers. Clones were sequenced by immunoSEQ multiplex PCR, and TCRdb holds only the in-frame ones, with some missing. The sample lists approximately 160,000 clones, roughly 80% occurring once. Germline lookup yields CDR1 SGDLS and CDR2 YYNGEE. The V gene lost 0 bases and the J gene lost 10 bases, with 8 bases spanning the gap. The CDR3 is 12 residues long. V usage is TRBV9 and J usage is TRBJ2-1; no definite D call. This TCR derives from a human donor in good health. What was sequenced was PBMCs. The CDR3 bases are TGTGCCAGCAGCGTAGGTCACGAGGAGCAGTTCTTC. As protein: CASSVGHEEQFF.